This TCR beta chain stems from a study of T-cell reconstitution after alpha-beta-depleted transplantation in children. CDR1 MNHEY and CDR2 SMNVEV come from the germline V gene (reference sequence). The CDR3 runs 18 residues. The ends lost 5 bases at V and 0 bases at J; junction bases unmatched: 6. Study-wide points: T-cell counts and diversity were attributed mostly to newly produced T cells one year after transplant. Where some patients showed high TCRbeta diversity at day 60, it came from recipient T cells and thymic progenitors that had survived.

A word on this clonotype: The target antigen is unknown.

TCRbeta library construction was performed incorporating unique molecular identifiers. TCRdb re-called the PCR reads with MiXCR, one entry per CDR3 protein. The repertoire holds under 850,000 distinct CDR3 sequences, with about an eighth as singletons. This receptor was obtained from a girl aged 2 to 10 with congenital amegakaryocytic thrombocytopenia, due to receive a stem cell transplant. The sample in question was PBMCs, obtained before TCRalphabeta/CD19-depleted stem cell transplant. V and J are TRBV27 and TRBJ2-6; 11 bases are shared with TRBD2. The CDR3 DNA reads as TGTGCCAGCAGTCCGCTAGCGGGAGGCCTCTCTGGGGCCAACGTCCTGACTTTC. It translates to CASSPLAGGLSGANVLTF.